The 17 T cell receptor beta chains presented below share a single source sample, sequenced in a study of CD8 T cells in Susac syndrome. An input of roughly 0.45 to 1 ug of RNA was subjected to reverse transcription using random hexamers. TCRdb re-analysed the immunoSEQ multiplex PCR reads in MiXCR, keeping a single row per CDR3 protein. The repertoire holds approximately 160,000 distinct CDR3 sequences, with roughly 95% as singletons. The sequenced sample was CD4+ T cells from PBMCs. The source is a human donor with multiple sclerosis.

The chain uses TRBV5-4 and TRBJ2-7; TRBD1 aligns across 9 bases. The CDR3 has 15 residues. Germline V gene data show CDR1 as SGHNT and CDR2 as YYREEE (reference sequence). The trim removed 4 bases at V and 2 bases at J, leaving 7 bases unmatched. The CDR3 nucleotides read TGTGCCAGCAGCCCACGGACAGGGGCCACCTACGAGCAGTACTTC. This sequence encodes CASSPRTGATYEQYF.

This sequence joins TRBV19 and TRBJ1-2; D gene uncertain. The CDR3 totals 12 residues. CDR1 LNHDA and CDR2 SQIVND come from the germline V gene (reference sequence). V was cut by 7 bases and J by 2 bases, with 8 bases left in between. The CDR3 sequence: CASTRANYGYTF. Here the CDR3 DNA reads TGTGCCAGTACTAGAGCCAACTATGGCTACACCTTC.

The V call is TRBV14, the J call TRBJ2-1, with D tentatively TRBD2 (6 bases). Germline assignment: CDR1 SGHDN and CDR2 FVKESK. Trimming removed 0 bases at V and 0 bases at J, with 6 bases between. The CDR3 spans 15 residues. The CDR3 DNA follows: TGTGCCAGCAGCCAAGATAGCGGCTCCTACAATGAGCAGTTCTTC. As protein: CASSQDSGSYNEQFF.

The chain is built from TRBV6-4 and TRBJ2-2, with a tentative D call TRBD2 (5 bases). The CDR3 sequence is 16 residues long. Germline assignment: CDR1 MRHNA and CDR2 SNTAGT. Trimming pared 4 bases from V and 0 bases from J, leaving 12 bases between. CDR3 bases: TGTGCCAGCAGTGTAGAGGGCACGACGAACACCGGGGAGCTGTTTTTT. As protein: CASSVEGTTNTGELFF.

This rearrangement joins TRBV5-4 to TRBJ1-2; D is perhaps TRBD1 (5 bases). Germline-derived CDR1 and CDR2 are SGHNT and YYREEE (reference sequence). Deletions cut 7 bases from V and 7 bases from J, with 20 bases between. CDR3 length equals 14 residues. The CDR3 region is CASAFDPGRPGYTF. The DNA of the CDR3 is TGTGCCAGCGCCTTCGATCCGGGGCGACCTGGCTACACCTTC. Drawing the rest from reference TRBV5-4 and TRBJ1-2, the complete variable domain is ETGVTQSPTHLIKTRGQQVTLRCSSQSGHNTVSWYQQALGQGPQFIFQYYREEENGRGNFPPRFSGLQFPNYSSELNVNALELDDSALYLCASAFDPGRPGYTFGSGTRLTVV.

The chain employs TRBV7-2 and TRBJ1-1; 9 bases match TRBD1. The CDR3 extends over 15 amino acids. The junction had 9 bases not matched to a gene; V was cut back by 5 bases and J by 5 bases. Germline V CDR1 and CDR2: SGHTA, FQGNSA. The CDR3 spells CASSLQGALGTEAFF. The CDR3, as DNA: TGTGCCAGCAGCCTACAGGGGGCATTGGGAACTGAAGCTTTCTTT.

The CDR3: CASSGTSGRAAGANVLTF. The CDR3 nucleotides are TGCGCCAGCAGCGGTACTAGCGGGAGGGCCGCTGGGGCCAACGTCCTGACTTTC. The chain joins TRBV5-1 to TRBJ2-6, with 13 bases matching TRBD2. The ends lost 4 bases at V and 2 bases at J; junction bases unmatched: 6. The germline V gene has CDR1 SGHRS and CDR2 YFSETQ. The CDR3 extends over 18 amino acids.

The J gene is TRBJ2-3, the V gene TRBV30; D not certain. Trimming cost V 6 bases and J 2 bases, with 6 bases left between them. This CDR3 is 11 amino acids long. Per germline, CDR1 GTSNPN and CDR2 SVGIG (reference sequence). The CDR3 spells CACSYTDTQYF. The CDR3 coding sequence is TGTGCCTGCTCTTACACAGATACGCAGTATTTT.

The gene calls are TRBV30 and TRBJ2-7, with D uncertain. Trimming removed 3 bases at V and 2 bases at J, with 8 bases between. Germline CDR1 reads GTSNPN; CDR2 reads SVGIG (reference sequence). The CDR3 sequence is 12 residues long. Here the CDR3 reads CAWRLDTYEQYF. CDR3 nucleotide sequence: TGTGCCTGGAGGTTAGACACCTACGAGCAGTACTTC.

The rearrangement links TRBV12-3 or TRBV12-4 to TRBJ1-4, with 8 bases matching TRBD1. V was pared by 6 bases and J by 7 bases, with 16 bases of the junction left unmatched. CDR3 length equals 17 residues. The CDR3 DNA follows: TGTGCCAGCAGGGGCCCCCACCACAGGGGGGTTGGTGAAAAACTGTTTTTT. This codes for CASRGPHHRGVGEKLFF.

The gene calls are TRBV4-3 and TRBJ1-4; D is uncertain. Germline CDR1 reads LGHNA; CDR2 reads YSLEER. V lost 1 base and J lost 7, with 7 bases in between. The CDR3 is made up of 13 amino acids. CDR3 amino acids: CASSQAQFEKLFF. As DNA, the CDR3 is TGCGCCAGCAGCCAAGCCCAGTTTGAAAAACTGTTTTTT.

V gene TRBV4-2 combines with J gene TRBJ1-2; the match to TRBD1 covers 10 bases. The CDR3 has 14 amino acids. The V and J ends lost 6 bases and 6 bases, in that order; junction bases with no gene match: 7. Per the germline V gene, CDR1 is LGHNA and CDR2 is YNFKEQ. The CDR3, as DNA: TGTGCCAGCAGGCGTGACAGGGGGCCAGATGGCTACACCTTC. Protein product: CASRRDRGPDGYTF.

V usage is TRBV30 and J usage is TRBJ1-1; no reliable D call. V lost 5 bases, J lost 0 bases, and 13 bases lay in between. CDR1 is GTSNPN and CDR2 is SVGIG in the germline V gene (reference sequence). This CDR3 has 14 amino acids. CDR3 region: CAWGHSTMNTEAFF. As DNA, the CDR3 is TGTGCCTGGGGTCACAGCACCATGAACACTGAAGCTTTCTTT.

V and J are TRBV9 and TRBJ2-7; no firm D call. The germline gives CDR1 SGDLS, CDR2 YYNGEE. The CDR3 covers 14 residues. V was shortened by 0 bases and J by 6 bases, with 13 bases between the two germline ends. The CDR3: CASSVDVGIGEQYF. The CDR3 nucleotides read TGTGCCAGCAGCGTAGATGTGGGGATAGGCGAGCAGTACTTC.

V and J are TRBV11-2 and TRBJ2-3; the D call may be TRBD1 or TRBD2 (6 bases each). The CDR3 runs to 15 residues. Per the germline V gene, CDR1 is SGHAT and CDR2 is FQNNGV. Trimming left V 1 base short and J 2 bases short, with 10 bases between. CDR3 sequence (DNA): TGTGCCAGCAGCTTAGTGGGGGGCAACACAGATACGCAGTATTTT. It encodes CASSLVGGNTDTQYF.

DNA of the CDR3: TGCGCCAGCAGTCATCGGGGGCACCATCAGCCCCAGCATTTT. Encoded protein: CASSHRGHHQPQHF. The chain combines TRBV23-1 with TRBJ1-5; possibly TRBD1 for D (6 bases). TRBV23-1 is sorted into the ORF group, with uncertain function. Trimming stripped 3 bases from V and 5 bases from J, with 11 bases between. The CDR3 has 14 residues.

The chain combines TRBV25-1 with TRBJ1-6; D is unresolved. Germline V CDR1 and CDR2: MGHDK, SYGVNS. Trimming removed 7 bases at V and 10 bases at J, with 14 bases between. The CDR3 covers 13 residues. This CDR3 is CASMSYGESPLHF. The CDR3 DNA is TGTGCCAGCATGAGTTACGGGGAATCACCCCTCCACTTT.